The entry below describes one T cell receptor beta chain. Repertoires were generated with immunoSEQ multiplex PCR, while TCRdb's copy carries only in-frame clones and drops some. Of about 140,000 clones in the sample, more than 80% were seen once. The sample belongs to a study of blood T cell repertoires in COVID-19. About the study: The samples span acute and convalescent COVID-19 from the United States, Italy and Spain. T cells, B-cell-depleted T cells, or PBMCs supplied cDNA or gDNA.

The CDR3 covers 11 residues. Germline CDR1 SEHNR, CDR2 FQNEAQ (reference sequence). Trimming stripped 5 bases from V and 7 bases from J, with 9 bases between. This sequence was found in a man aged 50-59 years who had recovered from COVID-19. This chain links TRBV7-9 with TRBJ2-7; D ambiguous. Source material: PBMCs or T cells enriched from blood (not recorded which). The chain's CDR3 is CASSPLFEQYF. CDR3 DNA sequence: TGTGCCAGCAGCCCACTCTTTGAGCAGTACTTC.